This T cell receptor beta chain was recovered during a study of OX40 agonist ivuxolimab in advanced cancers. Study at large: Patients' therapy was ivuxolimab, an antibody that acts as an agonist of OX40 (CD134).

Assay: immunoSEQ multiplex PCR; the TCRdb copy retains only in-frame clones and omits some. The data contain about 73,000 clones, about nine tenths of them singletons. General study results and limits: Relative to CD4+ cells, CD8+ T cells on average had more expanded clones. Expanded peripheral T cells had an undetermined antigen specificity.

In the case of this clone: Antigen unknown.

Trimming cost V 4 bases and J 5 bases, with 10 bases left between them. CDR3 size: 12 residues. The germline V gene encodes CDR1 GTSNPN and CDR2 SVGIG (reference sequence). Specimen: CD4+ or CD8+ T cells sorted from blood, collected in a trial of the OX40 agonist ivuxolimab. The V gene is TRBV30, the J gene TRBJ2-3; D call uncertain. The sequence was collected from an adult with an advanced solid tumor such as melanoma, head and neck, liver or kidney cancer. CDR3 in DNA: TGTGCCTGGACGACCGCTGGAGATACGCAGTATTTT. This codes for CAWTTAGDTQYF.